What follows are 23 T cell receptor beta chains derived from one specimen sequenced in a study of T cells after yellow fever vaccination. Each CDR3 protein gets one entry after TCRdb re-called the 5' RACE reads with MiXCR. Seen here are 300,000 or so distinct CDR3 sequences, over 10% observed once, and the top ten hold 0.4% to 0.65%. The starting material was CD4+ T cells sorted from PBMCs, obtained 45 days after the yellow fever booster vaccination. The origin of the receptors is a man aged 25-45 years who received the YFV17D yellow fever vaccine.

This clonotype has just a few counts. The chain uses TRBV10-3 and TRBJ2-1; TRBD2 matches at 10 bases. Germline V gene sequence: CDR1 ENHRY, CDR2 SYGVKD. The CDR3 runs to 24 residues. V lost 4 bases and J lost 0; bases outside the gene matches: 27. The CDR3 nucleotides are TGTGCCATCAGTGCAAGGGTGGCAGCCTCAAGGGGGCTAGCGGGGGAGAGCTCCTACAATGAGCAGTTCTTC. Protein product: CAISARVAASRGLAGESSYNEQFF.

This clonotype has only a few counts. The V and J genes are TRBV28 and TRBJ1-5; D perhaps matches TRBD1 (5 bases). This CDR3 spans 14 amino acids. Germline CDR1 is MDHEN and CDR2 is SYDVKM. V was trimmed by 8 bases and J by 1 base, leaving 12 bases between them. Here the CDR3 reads CASQSGGSNQPQHF. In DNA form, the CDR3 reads TGTGCCAGCCAGTCCGGGGGAAGCAATCAGCCCCAGCATTTT.

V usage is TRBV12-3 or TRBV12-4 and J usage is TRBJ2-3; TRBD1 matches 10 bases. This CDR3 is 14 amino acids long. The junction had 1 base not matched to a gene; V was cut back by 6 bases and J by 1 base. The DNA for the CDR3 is TGTGCCAGCAGGGGGACAGGGGGCACAGATACGCAGTATTTT. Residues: CASRGTGGTDTQYF.

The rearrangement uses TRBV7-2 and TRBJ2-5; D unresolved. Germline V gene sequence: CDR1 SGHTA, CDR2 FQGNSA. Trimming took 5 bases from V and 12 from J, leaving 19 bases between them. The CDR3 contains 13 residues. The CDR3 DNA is TGTGCCAGCAGCCCCTCGGGCCAACCTGCGGAGTACTTC. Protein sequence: CASSPSGQPAEYF. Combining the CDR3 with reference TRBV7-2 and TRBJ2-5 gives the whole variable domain GAGVSQSPSNKVTEKGKDVELRCDPISGHTALYWYRQSLGQGLEFLIYFQGNSAPDKSGLPSDRFSAERTGGSVSTLTIQRTQQEDSAVYLCASSPSGQPAEYFGPGTRLLVL.

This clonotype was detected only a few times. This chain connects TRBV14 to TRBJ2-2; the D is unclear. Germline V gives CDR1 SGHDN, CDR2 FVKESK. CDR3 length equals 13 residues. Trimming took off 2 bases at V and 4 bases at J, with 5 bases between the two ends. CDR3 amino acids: CASSQTFTGELFF. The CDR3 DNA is TGTGCCAGCAGCCAAACATTCACCGGGGAGCTGTTTTTT.

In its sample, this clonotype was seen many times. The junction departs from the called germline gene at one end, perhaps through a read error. The CDR3 sequence: CASSSTDTQYF. The CDR3 region has the DNA TGTGCCAGCAGCTCCACAGATACGCAGTATTTT. The chain combines TRBV5-1 with TRBJ2-3; no reliable D call. This CDR3 contains 11 residues. Looked up from germline, CDR1 is SGHRS and CDR2 is YFSETQ.

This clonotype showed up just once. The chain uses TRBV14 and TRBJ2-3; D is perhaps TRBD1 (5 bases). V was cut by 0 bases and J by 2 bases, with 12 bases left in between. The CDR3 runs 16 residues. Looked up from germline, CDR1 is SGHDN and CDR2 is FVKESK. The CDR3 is CASSQEYGRDTDTQYF. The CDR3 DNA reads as TGTGCCAGCAGCCAAGAGTATGGCAGGGACACAGATACGCAGTATTTT.

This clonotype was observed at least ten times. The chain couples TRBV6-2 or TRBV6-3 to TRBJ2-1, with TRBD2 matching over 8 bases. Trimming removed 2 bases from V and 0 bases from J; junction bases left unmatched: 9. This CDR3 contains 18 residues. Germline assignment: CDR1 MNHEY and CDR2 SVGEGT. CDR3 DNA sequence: TGTGCCAGCAGTTACCGGCTCGGGCTAGCGGGCTCCTACAATGAGCAGTTCTTC. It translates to CASSYRLGLAGSYNEQFF.

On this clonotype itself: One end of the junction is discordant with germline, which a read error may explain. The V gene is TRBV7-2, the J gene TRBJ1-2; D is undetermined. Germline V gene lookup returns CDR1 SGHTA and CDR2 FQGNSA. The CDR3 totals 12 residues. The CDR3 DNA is TGTGCCAACAGCCAGAGAAACTATGGCTACACCTTC. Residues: CANSQRNYGYTF.

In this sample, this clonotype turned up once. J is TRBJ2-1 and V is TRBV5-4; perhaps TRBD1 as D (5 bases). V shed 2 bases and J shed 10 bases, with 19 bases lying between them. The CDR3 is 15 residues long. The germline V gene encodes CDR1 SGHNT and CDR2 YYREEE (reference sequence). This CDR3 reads CASSLGENQGLEQFF. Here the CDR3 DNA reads TGTGCCAGCAGCTTAGGAGAGAACCAGGGTTTGGAGCAGTTCTTC. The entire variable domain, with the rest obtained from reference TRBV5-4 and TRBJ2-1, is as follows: ETGVTQSPTHLIKTRGQQVTLRCSSQSGHNTVSWYQQALGQGPQFIFQYYREEENGRGNFPPRFSGLQFPNYSSELNVNALELDDSALYLCASSLGENQGLEQFFGPGTRLTVL.

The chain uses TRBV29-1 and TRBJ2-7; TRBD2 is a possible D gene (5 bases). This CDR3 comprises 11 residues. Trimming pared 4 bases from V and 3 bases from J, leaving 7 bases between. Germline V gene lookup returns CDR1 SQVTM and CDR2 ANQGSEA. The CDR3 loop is CSVGGNYEQYF. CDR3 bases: TGCAGCGTTGGAGGGAACTACGAGCAGTACTTC.

Here the CDR3 DNA reads TGCGCCAGCTGCCCCAGCGGGAGGGCCGAGGTTGAGCAGTTCTTC. Residues: CASCPSGRAEVEQFF. The chain is built from TRBV5-1 and TRBJ2-1; 10 bases match TRBD2. Germline V CDR1 and CDR2: SGHRS, YFSETQ. The J segment lost 9 bases and the V segment lost 7 bases, leaving 13 bases of the junction unmatched. The CDR3 consists of 15 residues.

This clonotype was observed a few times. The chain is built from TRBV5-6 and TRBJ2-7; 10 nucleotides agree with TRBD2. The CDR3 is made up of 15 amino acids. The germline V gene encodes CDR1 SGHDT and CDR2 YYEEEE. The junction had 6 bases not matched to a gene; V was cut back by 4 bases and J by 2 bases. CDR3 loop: CASSLGTSETYEQYF. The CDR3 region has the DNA TGTGCCAGCAGCCTAGGGACTAGCGAGACCTACGAGCAGTACTTC.

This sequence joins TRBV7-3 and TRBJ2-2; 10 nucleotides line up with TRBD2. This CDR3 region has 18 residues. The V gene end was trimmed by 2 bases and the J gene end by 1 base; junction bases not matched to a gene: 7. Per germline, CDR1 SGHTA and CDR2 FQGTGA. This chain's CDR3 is CASSLRPSGSWNTGELFF. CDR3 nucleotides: TGTGCCAGCAGCTTACGTCCTAGCGGGAGTTGGAACACCGGGGAGCTGTTTTTT.

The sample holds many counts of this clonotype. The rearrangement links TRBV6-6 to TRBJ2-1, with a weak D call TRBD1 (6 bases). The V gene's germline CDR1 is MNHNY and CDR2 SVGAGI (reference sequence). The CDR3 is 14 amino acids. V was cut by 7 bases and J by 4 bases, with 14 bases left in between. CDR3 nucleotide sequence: TGTGCCAGCAACCCGACAGGCCTTTACAATGAGCAGTTCTTC. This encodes CASNPTGLYNEQFF.

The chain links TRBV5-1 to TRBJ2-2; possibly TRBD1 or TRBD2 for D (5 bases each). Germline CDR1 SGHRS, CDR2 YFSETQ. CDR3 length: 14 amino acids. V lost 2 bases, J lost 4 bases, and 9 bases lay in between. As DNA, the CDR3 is TGCGCCAGCAGCTTTACGGGGCGCACCGGGGAGCTGTTTTTT. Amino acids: CASSFTGRTGELFF.

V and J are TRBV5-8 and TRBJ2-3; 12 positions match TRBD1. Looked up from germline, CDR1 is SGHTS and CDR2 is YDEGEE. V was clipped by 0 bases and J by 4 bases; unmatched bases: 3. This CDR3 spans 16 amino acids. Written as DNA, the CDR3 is TGTGCCAGCAGCTTGGGGGGACAGGGGGCCGCAGATACGCAGTATTTT. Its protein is CASSLGGQGAADTQYF.

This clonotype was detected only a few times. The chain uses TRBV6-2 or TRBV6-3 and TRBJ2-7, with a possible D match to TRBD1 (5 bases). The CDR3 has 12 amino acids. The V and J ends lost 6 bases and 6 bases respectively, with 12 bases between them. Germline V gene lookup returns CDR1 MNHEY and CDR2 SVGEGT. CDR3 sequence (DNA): TGTGCCAGCAGAAAGGGGCCGGGCGAGCAGTACTTC. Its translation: CASRKGPGEQYF.

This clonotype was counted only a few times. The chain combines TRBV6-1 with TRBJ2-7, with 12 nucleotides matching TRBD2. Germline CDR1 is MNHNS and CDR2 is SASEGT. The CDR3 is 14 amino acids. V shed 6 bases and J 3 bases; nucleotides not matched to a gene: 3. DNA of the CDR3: TGTGCCAGCAGGACTAGCGGGAGTTTCTACGAGCAGTACTTC. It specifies CASRTSGSFYEQYF.

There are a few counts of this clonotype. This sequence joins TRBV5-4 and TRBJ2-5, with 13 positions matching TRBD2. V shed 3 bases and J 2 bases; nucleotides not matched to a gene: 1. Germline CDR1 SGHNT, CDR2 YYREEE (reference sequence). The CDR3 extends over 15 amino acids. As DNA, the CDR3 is TGTGCCAGCAGCTGGGGACTAGCGGGACAAGAGACCCAGTACTTC. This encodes CASSWGLAGQETQYF.

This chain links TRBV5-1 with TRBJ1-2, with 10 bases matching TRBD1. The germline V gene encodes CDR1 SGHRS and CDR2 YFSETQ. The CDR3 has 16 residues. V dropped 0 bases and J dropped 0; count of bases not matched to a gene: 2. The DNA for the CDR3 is TGCGCCAGCAGCTTGGGGACAGGGGGATCTAACTATGGCTACACCTTC. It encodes CASSLGTGGSNYGYTF. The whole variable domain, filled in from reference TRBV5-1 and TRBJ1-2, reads KAGVTQTPRYLIKTRGQQVTLSCSPISGHRSVSWYQQTPGQGLQFLFEYFSETQRNKGNFPGRFSGRQFSNSRSEMNVSTLELGDSALYLCASSLGTGGSNYGYTFGSGTRLTVV.

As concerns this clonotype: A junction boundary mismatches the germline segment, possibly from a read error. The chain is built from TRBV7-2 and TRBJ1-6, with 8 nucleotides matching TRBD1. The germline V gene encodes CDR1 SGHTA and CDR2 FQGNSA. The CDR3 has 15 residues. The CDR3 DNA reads TGTGCCAGCAGCCCAGCGACAGGGGCGACGTCACACCTCCACTTT. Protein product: CASSPATGATSHLHF.

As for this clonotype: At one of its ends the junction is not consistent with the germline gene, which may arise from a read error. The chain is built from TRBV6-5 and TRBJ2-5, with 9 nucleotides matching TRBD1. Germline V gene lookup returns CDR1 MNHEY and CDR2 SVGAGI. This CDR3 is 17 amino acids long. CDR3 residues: CGSSYLPDRGRDETQYF. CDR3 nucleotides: TGTGGCAGCAGTTATCTCCCGGACAGGGGACGGGACGAGACCCAGTACTTC.